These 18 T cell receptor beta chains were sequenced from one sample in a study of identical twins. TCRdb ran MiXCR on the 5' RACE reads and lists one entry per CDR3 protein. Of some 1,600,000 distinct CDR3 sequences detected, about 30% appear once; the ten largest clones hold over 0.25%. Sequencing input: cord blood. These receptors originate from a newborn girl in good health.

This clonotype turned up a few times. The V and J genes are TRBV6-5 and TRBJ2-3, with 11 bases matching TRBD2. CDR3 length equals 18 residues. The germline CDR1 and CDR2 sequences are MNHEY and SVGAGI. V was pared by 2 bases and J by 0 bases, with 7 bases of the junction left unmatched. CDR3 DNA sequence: TGTGCCAGCAGTTACCGTGGACTAGCGGGCGCTAGCACAGATACGCAGTATTTT. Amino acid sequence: CASSYRGLAGASTDTQYF.

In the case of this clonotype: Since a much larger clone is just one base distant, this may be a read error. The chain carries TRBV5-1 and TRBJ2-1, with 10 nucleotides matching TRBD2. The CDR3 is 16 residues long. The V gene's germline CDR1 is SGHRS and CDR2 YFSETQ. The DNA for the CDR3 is TGCGCCAGCAGTTATGTAGCGGGAGGCTCCCACAATGAGCAGTTCTTC. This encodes CASSYVAGGSHNEQFF.

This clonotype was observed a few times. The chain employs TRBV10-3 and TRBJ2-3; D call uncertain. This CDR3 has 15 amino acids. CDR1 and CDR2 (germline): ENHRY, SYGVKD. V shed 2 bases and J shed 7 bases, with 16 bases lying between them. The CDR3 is CAISEGSELRYTQYF. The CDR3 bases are TGTGCCATCAGTGAGGGGTCGGAGCTGAGGTATACGCAGTATTTT.

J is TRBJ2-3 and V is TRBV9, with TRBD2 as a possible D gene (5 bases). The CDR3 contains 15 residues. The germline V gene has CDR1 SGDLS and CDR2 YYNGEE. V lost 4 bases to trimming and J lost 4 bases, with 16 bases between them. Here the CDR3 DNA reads TGTGCCAGCAGCATCGGACTTTCTGCGTCAGATACGCAGTATTTT. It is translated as CASSIGLSASDTQYF.

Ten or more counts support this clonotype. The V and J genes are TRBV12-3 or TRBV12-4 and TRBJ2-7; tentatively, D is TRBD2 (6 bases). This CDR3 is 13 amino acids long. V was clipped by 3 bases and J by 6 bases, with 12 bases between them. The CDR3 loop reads CASSLYEEGEQYF. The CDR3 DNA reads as TGTGCCAGCAGTTTGTATGAGGAGGGCGAGCAGTACTTC.

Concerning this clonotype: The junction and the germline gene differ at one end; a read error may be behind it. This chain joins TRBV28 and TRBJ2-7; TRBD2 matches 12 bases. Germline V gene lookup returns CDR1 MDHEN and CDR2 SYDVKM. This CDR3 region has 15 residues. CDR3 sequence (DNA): TGTGCCAGCAGCTCGCTAGCGGGAGGGACCTACGAGCGGTACTTC. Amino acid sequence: CASSSLAGGTYERYF.

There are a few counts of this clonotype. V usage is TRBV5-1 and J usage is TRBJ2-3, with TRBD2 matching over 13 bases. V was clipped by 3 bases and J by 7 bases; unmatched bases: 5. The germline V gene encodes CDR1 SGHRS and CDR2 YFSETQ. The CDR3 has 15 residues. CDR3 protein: CASSWTSGREYTQYF. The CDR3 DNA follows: TGCGCCAGCAGCTGGACTAGCGGGAGAGAGTATACGCAGTATTTT. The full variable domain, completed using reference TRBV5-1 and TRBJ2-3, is KAGVTQTPRYLIKTRGQQVTLSCSPISGHRSVSWYQQTPGQGLQFLFEYFSETQRNKGNFPGRFSGRQFSNSRSEMNVSTLELGDSALYLCASSWTSGREYTQYFGPGTRLTVL.

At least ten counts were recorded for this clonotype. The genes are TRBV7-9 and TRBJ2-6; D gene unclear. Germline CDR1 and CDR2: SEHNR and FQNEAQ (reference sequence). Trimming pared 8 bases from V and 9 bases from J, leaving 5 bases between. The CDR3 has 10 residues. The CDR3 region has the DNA TGTGCCAGCGACGGCAACGTCCTGACTTTC. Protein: CASDGNVLTF.

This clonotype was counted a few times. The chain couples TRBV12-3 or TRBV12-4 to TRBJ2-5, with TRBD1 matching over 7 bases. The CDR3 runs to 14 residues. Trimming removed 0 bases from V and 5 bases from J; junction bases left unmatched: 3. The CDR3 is CASSLARGSETQYF. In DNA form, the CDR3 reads TGTGCCAGCAGTTTAGCCAGGGGGTCGGAGACCCAGTACTTC.

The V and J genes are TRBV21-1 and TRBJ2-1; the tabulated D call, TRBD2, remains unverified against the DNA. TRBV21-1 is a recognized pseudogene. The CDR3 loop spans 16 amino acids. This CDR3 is CASSKGRLAVYNEQFF. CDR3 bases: TGTGCCAGCAGCAAAGGAAGACTAGCGGTTTACAATGAGCAGTTCTTC.

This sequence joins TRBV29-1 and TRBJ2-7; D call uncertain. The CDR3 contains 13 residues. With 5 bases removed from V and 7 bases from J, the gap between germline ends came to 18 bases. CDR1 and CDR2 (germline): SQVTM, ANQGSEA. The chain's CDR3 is CSVLSSRSNEQYF. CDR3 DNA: TGCAGCGTTTTATCGAGCAGGTCCAATGAGCAGTACTTC.

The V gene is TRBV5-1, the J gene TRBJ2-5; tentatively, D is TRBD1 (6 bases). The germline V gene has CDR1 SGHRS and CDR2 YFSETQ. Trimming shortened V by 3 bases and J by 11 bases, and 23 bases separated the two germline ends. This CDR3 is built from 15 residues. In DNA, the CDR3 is TGCGCCAGCAGCTCCACTAGGGGGAACTACAATGAGCAGTACTTC. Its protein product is CASSSTRGNYNEQYF.

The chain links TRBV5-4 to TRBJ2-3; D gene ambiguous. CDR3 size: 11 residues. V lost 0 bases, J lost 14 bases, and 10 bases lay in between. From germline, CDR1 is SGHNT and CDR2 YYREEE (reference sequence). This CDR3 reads CASSLEASRYF. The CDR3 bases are TGTGCCAGCAGCTTGGAGGCTTCCCGGTATTTT.

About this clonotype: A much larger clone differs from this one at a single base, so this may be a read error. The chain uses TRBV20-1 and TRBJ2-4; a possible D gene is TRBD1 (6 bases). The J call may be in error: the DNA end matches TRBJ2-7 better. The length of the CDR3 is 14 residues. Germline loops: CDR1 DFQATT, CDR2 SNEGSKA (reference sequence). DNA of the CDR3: TGCAGTGCTAGAGGTACAGGGTCTGACTTCGAGCAGTACTTC. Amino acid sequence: CSARGTGSDFEQYF.

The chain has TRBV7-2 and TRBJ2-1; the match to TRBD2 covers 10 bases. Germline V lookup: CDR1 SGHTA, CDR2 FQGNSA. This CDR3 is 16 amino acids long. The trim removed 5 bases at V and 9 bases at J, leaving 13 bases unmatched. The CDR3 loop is CASSLIGLAVLGEQFF. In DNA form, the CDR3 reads TGTGCCAGCAGCCTCATTGGACTAGCGGTCTTGGGTGAGCAGTTCTTC.

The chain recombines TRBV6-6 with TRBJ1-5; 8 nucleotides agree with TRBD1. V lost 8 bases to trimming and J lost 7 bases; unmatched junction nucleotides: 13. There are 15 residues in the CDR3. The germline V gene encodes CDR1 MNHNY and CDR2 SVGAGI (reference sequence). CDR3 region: CASGTGQGVRQPQHF. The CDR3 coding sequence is TGTGCCAGCGGCACCGGACAGGGTGTAAGACAGCCCCAGCATTTT.

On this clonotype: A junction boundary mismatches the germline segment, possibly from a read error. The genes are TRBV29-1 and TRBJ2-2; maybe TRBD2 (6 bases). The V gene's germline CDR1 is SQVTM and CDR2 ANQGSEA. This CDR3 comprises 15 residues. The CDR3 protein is CSVWKGNSGTGGLFF. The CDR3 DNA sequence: TGCAGCGTCTGGAAGGGAAATTCGGGAACCGGGGGGCTGTTTTTT.

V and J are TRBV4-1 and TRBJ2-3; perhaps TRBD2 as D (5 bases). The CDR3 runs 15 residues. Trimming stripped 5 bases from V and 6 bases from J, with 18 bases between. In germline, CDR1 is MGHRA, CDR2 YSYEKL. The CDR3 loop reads CASSKALARADTQYF. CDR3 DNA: TGCGCCAGCAGCAAAGCTCTAGCTCGAGCGGATACGCAGTATTTT.